This T cell receptor beta chain was observed in a study of T cells in Graves' hyperthyroidism and ophthalmopathy. Amplification of TCR beta CDR3 regions was performed using RNA transcripts as template. Using the HTBI primer set, a first-round RT-PCR was run on the TCR CDR3. TCRdb re-called the multiplex PCR reads with MiXCR, one entry per CDR3 protein. The table shows hundreds of thousands of distinct CDR3 sequences, with about 20% occurring only once. Disease duration was under 3 months in the ophthalmopathy patients, who also had a Clinical Activity Score of at least 3 and a NOSPECS grade of at least 4. Germline V lookup: CDR1 LNHDA, CDR2 SQIVND (reference sequence). The ends were cut back, 8 bases at V and 0 bases at J, with 15 bases in the middle. CDR3 length: 15 residues.

Sequences were obtained from blood. The TCR originated in a woman aged 70-85 years with Graves' ophthalmopathy. The chain recombines TRBV19 with TRBJ2-3; the D is unclear. CDR3 DNA sequence: TGTGCCAGTGGATTCGGGCAGCCTAGCACAGATACGCAGTATTTT. Its translation is CASGFGQPSTDTQYF.